The present TCR beta chain was sequenced within a study of blood T cell repertoires in COVID-19. For the study at large: Acute and convalescent COVID-19 specimens originated in the United States, Italy and Spain. T cells, B-cell-depleted T cells, or PBMCs supplied cDNA or gDNA.

Germline V lookup: CDR1 SGHAT, CDR2 FQNNGV. CDR3 length: 15 amino acids. V was clipped by 3 bases and J by 5 bases; unmatched bases: 8. Here immunoSEQ multiplex PCR was the method, and the copy in TCRdb shows in-frame clones only, minus some. Here the sample spans under 85,000 clones, 81% being singletons. Sequencing was done on a sample of peripheral blood. This clonotype was sampled from a man older than 75 with acute or convalescent COVID-19. The chain carries TRBV11-2 and TRBJ2-5; 8 positions match TRBD1. The CDR3 here is CASSFTTGGLETQYF. CDR3 nucleotide sequence: TGTGCCAGCAGCTTTACCACAGGGGGTTTGGAGACCCAGTACTTC.